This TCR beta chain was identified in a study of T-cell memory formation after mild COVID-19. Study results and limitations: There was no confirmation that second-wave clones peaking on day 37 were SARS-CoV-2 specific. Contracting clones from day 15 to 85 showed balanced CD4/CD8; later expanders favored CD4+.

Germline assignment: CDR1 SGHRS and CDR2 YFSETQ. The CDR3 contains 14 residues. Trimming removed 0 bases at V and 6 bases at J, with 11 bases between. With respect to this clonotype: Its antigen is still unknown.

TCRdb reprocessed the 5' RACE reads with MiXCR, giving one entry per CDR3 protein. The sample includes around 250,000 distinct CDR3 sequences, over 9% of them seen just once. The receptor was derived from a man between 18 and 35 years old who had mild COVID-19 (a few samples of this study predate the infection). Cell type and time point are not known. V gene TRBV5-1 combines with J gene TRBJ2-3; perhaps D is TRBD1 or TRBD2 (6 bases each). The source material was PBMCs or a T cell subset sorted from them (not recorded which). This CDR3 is CASSLAGARDTQYF. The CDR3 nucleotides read TGCGCCAGCAGCTTGGCGGGGGCAAGGGATACGCAGTATTTT.